This T cell receptor beta chain is drawn from a study of blood T cell repertoires in COVID-19. TCRdb's table, derived via immunoSEQ multiplex PCR, lists solely in-frame clones and lacks some. This sample carries about 140,000 clones, around 80% of them seen once, and the ten largest clones take around 4%. Trimming cost V 4 bases and J 7 bases, with 12 bases left between them. This CDR3 comprises 12 residues. CDR1 GTSNPN and CDR2 SVGIG come from the germline V gene (reference sequence). This receptor was obtained from a man in his 60s with acute or convalescent COVID-19. The specimen sequenced was peripheral blood. The V gene is TRBV30, the J gene TRBJ2-3, with D perhaps TRBD2 (5 bases). CDR3 sequence reads: CAWKAAGYTQYF. DNA of the CDR3: TGTGCCTGGAAAGCGGCTGGTTATACGCAGTATTTT.